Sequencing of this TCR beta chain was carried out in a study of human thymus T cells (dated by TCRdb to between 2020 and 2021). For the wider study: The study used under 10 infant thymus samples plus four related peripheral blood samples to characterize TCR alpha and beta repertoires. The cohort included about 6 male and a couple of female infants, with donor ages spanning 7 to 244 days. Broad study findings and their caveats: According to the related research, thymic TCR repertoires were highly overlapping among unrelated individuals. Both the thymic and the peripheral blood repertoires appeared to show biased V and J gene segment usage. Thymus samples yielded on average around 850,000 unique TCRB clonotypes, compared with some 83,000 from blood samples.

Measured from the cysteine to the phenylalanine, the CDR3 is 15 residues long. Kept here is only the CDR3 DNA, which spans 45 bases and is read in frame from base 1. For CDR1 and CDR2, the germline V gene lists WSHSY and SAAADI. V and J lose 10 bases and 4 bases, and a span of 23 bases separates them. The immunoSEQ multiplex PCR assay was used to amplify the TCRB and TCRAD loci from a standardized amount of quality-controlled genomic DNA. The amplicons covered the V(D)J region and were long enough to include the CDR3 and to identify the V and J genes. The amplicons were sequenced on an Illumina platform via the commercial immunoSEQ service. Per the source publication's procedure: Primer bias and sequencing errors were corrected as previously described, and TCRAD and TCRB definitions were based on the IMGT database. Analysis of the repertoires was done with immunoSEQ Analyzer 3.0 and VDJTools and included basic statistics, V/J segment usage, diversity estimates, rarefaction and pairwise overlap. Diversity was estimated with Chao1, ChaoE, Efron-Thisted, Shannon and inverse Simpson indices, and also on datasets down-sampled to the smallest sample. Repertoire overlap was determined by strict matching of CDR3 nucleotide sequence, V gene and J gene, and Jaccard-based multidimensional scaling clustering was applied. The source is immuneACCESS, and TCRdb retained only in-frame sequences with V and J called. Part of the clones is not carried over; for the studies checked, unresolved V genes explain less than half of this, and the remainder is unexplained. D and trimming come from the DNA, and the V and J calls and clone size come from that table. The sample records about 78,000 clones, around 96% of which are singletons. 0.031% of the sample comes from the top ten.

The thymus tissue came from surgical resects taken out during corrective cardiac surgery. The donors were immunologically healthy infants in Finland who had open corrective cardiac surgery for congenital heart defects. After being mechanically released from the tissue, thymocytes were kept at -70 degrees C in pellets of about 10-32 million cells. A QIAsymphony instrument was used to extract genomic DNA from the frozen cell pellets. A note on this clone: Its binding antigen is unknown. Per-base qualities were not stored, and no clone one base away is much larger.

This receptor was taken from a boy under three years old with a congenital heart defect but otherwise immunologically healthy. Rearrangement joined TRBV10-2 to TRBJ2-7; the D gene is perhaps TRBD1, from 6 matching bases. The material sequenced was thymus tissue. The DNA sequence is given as TGCGCCACCAGGGGCGGCGGTTTGGGTACATACGAGCAGTACTTC. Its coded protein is CATRGGGLGTYEQYF.